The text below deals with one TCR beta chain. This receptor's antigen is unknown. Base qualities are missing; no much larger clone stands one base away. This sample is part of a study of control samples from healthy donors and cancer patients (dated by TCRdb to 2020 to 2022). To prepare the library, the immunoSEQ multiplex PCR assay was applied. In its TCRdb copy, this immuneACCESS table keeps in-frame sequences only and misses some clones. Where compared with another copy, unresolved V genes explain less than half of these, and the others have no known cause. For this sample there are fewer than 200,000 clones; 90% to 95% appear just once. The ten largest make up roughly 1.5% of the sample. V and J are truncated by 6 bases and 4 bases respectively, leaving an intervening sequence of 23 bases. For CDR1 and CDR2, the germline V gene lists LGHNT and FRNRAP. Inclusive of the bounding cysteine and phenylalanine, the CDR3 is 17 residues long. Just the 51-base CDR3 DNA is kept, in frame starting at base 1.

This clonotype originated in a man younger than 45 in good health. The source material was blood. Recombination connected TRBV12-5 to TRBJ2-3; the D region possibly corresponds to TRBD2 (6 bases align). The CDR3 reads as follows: CASGLTLGGSRPDTQYF. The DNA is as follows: TGTGCTAGTGGCCTCACCCTGGGAGGATCACGGCCAGATACGCAGTATTTT.